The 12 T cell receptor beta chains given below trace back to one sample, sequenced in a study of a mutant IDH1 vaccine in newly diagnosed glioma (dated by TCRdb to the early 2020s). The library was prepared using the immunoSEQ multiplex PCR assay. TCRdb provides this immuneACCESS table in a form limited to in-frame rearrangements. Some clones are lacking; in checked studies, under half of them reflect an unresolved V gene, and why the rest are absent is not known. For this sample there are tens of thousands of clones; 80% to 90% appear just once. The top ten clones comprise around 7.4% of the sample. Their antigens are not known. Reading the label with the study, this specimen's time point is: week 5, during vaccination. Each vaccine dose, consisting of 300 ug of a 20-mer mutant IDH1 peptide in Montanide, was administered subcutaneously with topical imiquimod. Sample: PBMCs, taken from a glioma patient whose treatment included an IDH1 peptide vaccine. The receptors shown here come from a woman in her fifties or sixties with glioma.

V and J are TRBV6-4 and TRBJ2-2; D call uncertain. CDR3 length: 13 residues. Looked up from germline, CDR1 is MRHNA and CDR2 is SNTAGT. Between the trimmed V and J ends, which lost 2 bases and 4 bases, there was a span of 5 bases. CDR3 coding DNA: TGTGCCAGCAGTGACAGGGCCACCGGGGAGCTGTTTTTT. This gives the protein CASSDRATGELFF.

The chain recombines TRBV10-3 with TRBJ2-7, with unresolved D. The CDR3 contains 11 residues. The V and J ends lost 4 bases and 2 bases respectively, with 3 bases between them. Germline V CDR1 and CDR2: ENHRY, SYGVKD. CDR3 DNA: TGTGCCATCAGTGCCACCTACGAGCAGTACTTC. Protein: CAISATYEQYF.

The CDR3: CSGLAAGAYEQYF. In nucleotides, the CDR3 is TGCAGCGGACTCGCAGCAGGGGCCTACGAGCAGTACTTC. The chain uses TRBV29-1 and TRBJ2-7; maybe TRBD1 (6 bases). This CDR3 spans 13 amino acids. Looked up from germline, CDR1 is SQVTM and CDR2 is ANQGSEA. V was cut by 7 bases and J by 2 bases, with 15 bases left in between.

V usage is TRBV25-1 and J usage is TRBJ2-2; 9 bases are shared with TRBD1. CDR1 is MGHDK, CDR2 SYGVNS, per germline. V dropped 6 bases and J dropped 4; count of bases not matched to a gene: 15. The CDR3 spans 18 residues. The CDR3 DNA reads TGTGCCAGCAGAGGGTGGGGGACAGGGTACGCGAGCACCGGGGAGCTGTTTTTT. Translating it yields CASRGWGTGYASTGELFF. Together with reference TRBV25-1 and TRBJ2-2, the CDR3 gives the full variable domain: EADIYQTPRYLVIGTGKKITLECSQTMGHDKMYWYQQDPGMELHLIHYSYGVNSTEKGDLSSESTVSRIRTEHFPLTLESARPSHTSQYLCASRGWGTGYASTGELFFGEGSRLTVL.

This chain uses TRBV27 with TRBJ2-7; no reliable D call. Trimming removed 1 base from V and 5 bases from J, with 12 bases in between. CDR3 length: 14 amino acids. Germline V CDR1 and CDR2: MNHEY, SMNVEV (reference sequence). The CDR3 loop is CASSLFDRGHEQYF. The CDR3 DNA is TGTGCCAGCAGTTTATTCGACCGTGGTCACGAGCAGTACTTC.

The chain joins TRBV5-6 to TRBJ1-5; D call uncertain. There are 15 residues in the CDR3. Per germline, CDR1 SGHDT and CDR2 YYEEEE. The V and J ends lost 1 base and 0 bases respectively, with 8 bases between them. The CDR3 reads CASSLTEDSNQPQHF. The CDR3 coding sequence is TGTGCCAGCAGCTTGACGGAGGATAGCAATCAGCCCCAGCATTTT.

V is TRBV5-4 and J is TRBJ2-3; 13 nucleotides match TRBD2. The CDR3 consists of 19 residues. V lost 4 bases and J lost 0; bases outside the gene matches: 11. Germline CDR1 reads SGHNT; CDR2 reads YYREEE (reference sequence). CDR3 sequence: CASSPGLAGAHPSTDTQYF. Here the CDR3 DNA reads TGTGCCAGCAGCCCTGGACTAGCGGGGGCTCACCCTAGCACAGATACGCAGTATTTT. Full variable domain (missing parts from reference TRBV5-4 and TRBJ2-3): ETGVTQSPTHLIKTRGQQVTLRCSSQSGHNTVSWYQQALGQGPQFIFQYYREEENGRGNFPPRFSGLQFPNYSSELNVNALELDDSALYLCASSPGLAGAHPSTDTQYFGPGTRLTVL.

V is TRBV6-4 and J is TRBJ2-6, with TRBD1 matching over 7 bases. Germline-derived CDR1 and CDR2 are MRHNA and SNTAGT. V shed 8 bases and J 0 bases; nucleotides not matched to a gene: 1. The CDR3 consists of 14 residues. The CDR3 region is CASRDSSGANVLTF. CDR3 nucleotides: TGTGCCAGCCGGGACAGCTCTGGGGCCAACGTCCTGACTTTC.

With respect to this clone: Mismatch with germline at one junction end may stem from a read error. The CDR3 is CASSQDLRSGSKGHF. CDR3 coding DNA: TGCGCCAGCAGCCAAGATCTTCGGTCCGGGTCGAAGGGGCACTTC. The chain employs TRBV4-3 and TRBJ2-5, with D possibly being TRBD1 (5 bases). The CDR3 sequence is 15 residues long. Germline CDR1 is LGHNA and CDR2 is YSLEER.

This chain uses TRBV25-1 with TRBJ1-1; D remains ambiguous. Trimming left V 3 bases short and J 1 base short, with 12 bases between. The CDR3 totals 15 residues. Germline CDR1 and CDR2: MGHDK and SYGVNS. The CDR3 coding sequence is TGTGCCAGCAGTGATTCCCTTGGACGGAACACTGAAGCTTTCTTT. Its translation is CASSDSLGRNTEAFF.

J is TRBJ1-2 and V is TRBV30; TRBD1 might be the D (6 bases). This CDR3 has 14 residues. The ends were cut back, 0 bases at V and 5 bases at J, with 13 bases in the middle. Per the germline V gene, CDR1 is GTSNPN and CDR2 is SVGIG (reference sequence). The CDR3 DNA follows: TGTGCCTGGAGTGTACAAGGGGGTATTTATGGCTACACCTTC. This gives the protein CAWSVQGGIYGYTF.

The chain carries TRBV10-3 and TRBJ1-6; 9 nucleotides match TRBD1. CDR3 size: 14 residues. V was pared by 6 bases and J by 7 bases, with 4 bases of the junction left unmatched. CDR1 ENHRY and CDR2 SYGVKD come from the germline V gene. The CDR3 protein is CAIRGQGGNSPLHF. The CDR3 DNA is TGTGCCATCAGGGGACAGGGCGGGAATTCACCCCTCCACTTT.